One and the same sample provided the 14 T cell receptor beta chains below, sequenced in a study of liver allograft versus peripheral blood T cells. The overall study: Recipients' peripheral blood served as the comparator for T cell receptor repertoires in transplanted livers.

MiXCR, applied by TCRdb to the reads, yields one record per CDR3 protein. Here the sample spans approximately 12,000 distinct CDR3 sequences, roughly 23% being singletons. The receptors were sampled from a human patient who had a liver transplant. T cells may partly derive from the graft donor.

This clonotype was recorded a few times. The chain has TRBV20-1 and TRBJ1-6; D remains unclear. Trimming cost V 2 bases and J 5 bases, with 7 bases left between them. Germline CDR1 DFQATT, CDR2 SNEGSKA (reference sequence). The CDR3 length is 13 residues. The CDR3 DNA reads TGCAGTGCTAGATGGCAGGATAATTCACCCCTCCACTTT. Protein product: CSARWQDNSPLHF.

By frequency in the sample, this clonotype is medium-sized (0.01 to 0.1%). This rearrangement joins TRBV7-2 to TRBJ1-2; the match to TRBD1 covers 10 bases. In germline, CDR1 is SGHTA, CDR2 FQGNSA. J lost 0 bases, V lost 5 bases, and 12 bases had no gene match. There are 18 residues in the CDR3. This CDR3 is CASSQPGTGARANYGYTF. CDR3 DNA sequence: TGTGCCAGCAGCCAACCGGGGACAGGGGCGAGAGCTAACTATGGCTACACCTTC.

This clonotype was recorded a few times. V is TRBV19 and J is TRBJ1-4; unclear D gene. The CDR3 is made up of 15 amino acids. V lost 5 bases, J lost 5 bases, and 15 bases lay in between. The V gene's germline CDR1 is LNHDA and CDR2 SQIVND (reference sequence). CDR3 bases: TGTGCCAGTAGTTCGGGGTTCTCGGGAAATGAAAAACTGTTTTTT. Amino acids: CASSSGFSGNEKLFF. The variable domain in full, completed from reference TRBV19 and TRBJ1-4, reads DGGITQSPKYLFRKEGQNVTLSCEQNLNHDAMYWYRQDPGQGLRLIYYSQIVNDFQKGDIAEGYSVSREKKESFPLTVTSAQKNPTAFYLCASSSGFSGNEKLFFGSGTQLSVL.

The chain has TRBV20-1 and TRBJ2-1, with D unresolved. Germline CDR1 and CDR2: DFQATT and SNEGSKA (reference sequence). The CDR3 is 12 amino acids. Trimming took off 2 bases at V and 9 bases at J, with 11 bases between the two ends. CDR3 nucleotide sequence: TGCAGTGCTAGACTCCTCGAAAGTGAGCAGTTCTTC. Translating gives CSARLLESEQFF.

This clonotype has just a few counts. The chain is built from TRBV5-6 and TRBJ2-6; D could derive from TRBD1 or TRBD2 (5 bases each). CDR1 and CDR2 (germline): SGHDT, YYEEEE. There are 15 residues in the CDR3. V was clipped by 4 bases and J by 0 bases, with 8 bases between them. CDR3 region: CASSPGRSGANVLTF. The CDR3 DNA is TGTGCCAGCAGCCCGGGGCGCTCTGGGGCCAACGTCCTGACTTTC.

J is TRBJ1-1 and V is TRBV13; D perhaps matches TRBD1 (6 bases). The CDR3 loop spans 16 amino acids. Germline values: CDR1 PRHDT, CDR2 FYEKMQ (reference sequence). Trimming removed 1 base from V and 3 bases from J, with 15 bases in between. The CDR3 loop reads CASSLVFGGRDTEAFF. In DNA form, the CDR3 reads TGTGCCAGCAGCTTAGTCTTTGGGGGGCGGGACACTGAAGCTTTCTTT.

The chain employs TRBV27 and TRBJ1-2, with 9 bases that match TRBD1. Germline-derived CDR1 and CDR2 are MNHEY and SMNVEV (reference sequence). The CDR3 sequence is 15 residues long. V was clipped by 7 bases and J by 4 bases; unmatched bases: 10. The CDR3 bases are TGTGCCAGCACCTTAATTACAGGGGGCACCTATGGCTACACCTTC. Protein sequence: CASTLITGGTYGYTF.

The chain joins TRBV28 to TRBJ1-1, with TRBD1 identical over 9 bases. CDR3 length equals 15 residues. Germline V CDR1 and CDR2: MDHEN, SYDVKM. V shed 7 bases and J 7 bases; nucleotides not matched to a gene: 13. CDR3 nucleotides: TGTGCCAGCAATCAACTAGTGACAGGGGGGTTTGAAGCTTTCTTT. It is translated as CASNQLVTGGFEAFF.

This clonotype occurred a few times. V usage is TRBV9 and J usage is TRBJ2-7; 9 nucleotides line up with TRBD1. CDR3 length: 17 residues. Trimming cost V 0 bases and J 2 bases; bases outside gene matches: 9. Germline V gene lookup returns CDR1 SGDLS and CDR2 YYNGEE. Written as DNA, the CDR3 is TGTGCCAGCAGCGTAGGAACAGGGGGCTCAAAAGCCTACGAGCAGTACTTC. The encoded protein is CASSVGTGGSKAYEQYF.

Within the sample, this clonotype is medium-sized. The gene calls are TRBV27 and TRBJ2-7; 9 bases map to TRBD1. In germline, CDR1 is MNHEY, CDR2 SMNVEV (reference sequence). The CDR3 contains 16 residues. With 6 bases clipped from V and 2 bases from J, the junction kept 11 bases outside the gene matches. The CDR3 sequence: CASRDRPGQGAYEQYF. In DNA, the CDR3 is TGTGCCAGCAGAGACCGGCCGGGACAGGGAGCCTACGAGCAGTACTTC.

This clonotype was counted once. The CDR3 DNA follows: TGCAGTGCTAGAGGACAGGGGCGAGCCTACGAGCAGTACTTC. Residues: CSARGQGRAYEQYF. This rearrangement joins TRBV20-1 to TRBJ2-7; the match to TRBD1 covers 8 bases. The CDR3 is 14 residues long. Germline values: CDR1 DFQATT, CDR2 SNEGSKA (reference sequence). Trimming removed 1 base from V and 2 bases from J; junction bases left unmatched: 4.

This clonotype has just a few counts. The chain carries TRBV19 and TRBJ1-1, with a tentative D call TRBD1 (5 bases). Germline V gives CDR1 LNHDA, CDR2 SQIVND (reference sequence). This CDR3 is built from 14 residues. V was cut by 6 bases and J by 1 base, with 12 bases left in between. CDR3 coding DNA: TGTGCCAGTAGAATGGGACGGGCGAACACTGAAGCTTTCTTT. As protein: CASRMGRANTEAFF.

This clonotype is termed medium-sized (0.01 to 0.1%). This chain connects TRBV6-6 to TRBJ2-7; D perhaps matches TRBD2 (6 bases). This CDR3 has 13 residues. The germline gives CDR1 MNHNY, CDR2 SVGAGI (reference sequence). V lost 1 base, J lost 3 bases, and 7 bases lay in between. The CDR3 DNA reads as TGTGCCAGCAGTTACTGGACTAACTACGAGCAGTACTTC. This translates into CASSYWTNYEQYF.

This clonotype occurred a few times. The chain has TRBV20-1 and TRBJ2-3; unclear D gene. This CDR3 has 11 residues. Trimming stripped 7 bases from V and 1 base from J, with 6 bases between. Germline-derived CDR1 and CDR2 are DFQATT and SNEGSKA (reference sequence). This chain's CDR3 is CSVKRTDTQYF. The CDR3 DNA reads as TGCAGTGTAAAGCGCACAGATACGCAGTATTTT.